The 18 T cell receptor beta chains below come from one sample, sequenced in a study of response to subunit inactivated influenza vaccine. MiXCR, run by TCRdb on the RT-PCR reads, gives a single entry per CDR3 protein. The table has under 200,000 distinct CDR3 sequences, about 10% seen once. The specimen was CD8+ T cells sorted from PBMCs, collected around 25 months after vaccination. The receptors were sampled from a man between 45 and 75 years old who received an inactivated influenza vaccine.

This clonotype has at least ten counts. The CDR3 here is CASSLGQLYEQYF. In DNA, the CDR3 is TGTGCCAGCAGTTTAGGTCAACTCTACGAGCAGTACTTC. This chain links TRBV27 with TRBJ2-7; no reliable D call. V gave up 2 bases and J gave up 3 bases, with 8 bases separating them. The CDR3 contains 13 residues. Germline V gene data show CDR1 as MNHEY and CDR2 as SMNVEV (reference sequence).

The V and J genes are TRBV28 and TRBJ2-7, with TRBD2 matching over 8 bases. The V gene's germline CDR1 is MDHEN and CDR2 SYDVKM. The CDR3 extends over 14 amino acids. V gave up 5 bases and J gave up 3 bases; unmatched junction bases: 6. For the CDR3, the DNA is TGTGCCAGCAGTGTCTCCGGGACTAGCTACGAGCAGTACTTC. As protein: CASSVSGTSYEQYF.

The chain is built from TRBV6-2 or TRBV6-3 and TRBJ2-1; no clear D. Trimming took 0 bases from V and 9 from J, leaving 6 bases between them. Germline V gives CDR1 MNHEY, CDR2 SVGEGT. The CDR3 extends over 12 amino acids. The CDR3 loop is CASSYSVIEQFF. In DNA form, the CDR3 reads TGTGCCAGCAGTTACTCAGTGATTGAGCAGTTCTTC.

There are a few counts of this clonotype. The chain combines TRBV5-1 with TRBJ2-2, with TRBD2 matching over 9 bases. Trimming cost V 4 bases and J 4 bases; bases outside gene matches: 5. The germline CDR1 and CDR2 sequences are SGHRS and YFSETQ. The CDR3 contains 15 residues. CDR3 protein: CASSAGLAITGELFF. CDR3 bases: TGCGCCAGCAGCGCTGGACTAGCGATCACCGGGGAGCTGTTTTTT.

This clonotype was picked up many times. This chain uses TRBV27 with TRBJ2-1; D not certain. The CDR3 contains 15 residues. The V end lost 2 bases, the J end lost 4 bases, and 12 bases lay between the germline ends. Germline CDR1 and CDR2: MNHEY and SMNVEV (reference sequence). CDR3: CASSLGLAGYNEQFF. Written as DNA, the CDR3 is TGTGCCAGCAGTTTAGGGTTAGCTGGTTACAATGAGCAGTTCTTC.

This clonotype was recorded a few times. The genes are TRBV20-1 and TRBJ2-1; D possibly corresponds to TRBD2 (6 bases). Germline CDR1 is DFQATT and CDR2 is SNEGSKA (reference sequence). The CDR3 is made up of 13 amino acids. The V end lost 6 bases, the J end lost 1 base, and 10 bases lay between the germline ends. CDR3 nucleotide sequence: TGCAGTGCAAGACTAGAGTCCTACAATGAGCAGTTCTTC. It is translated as CSARLESYNEQFF.

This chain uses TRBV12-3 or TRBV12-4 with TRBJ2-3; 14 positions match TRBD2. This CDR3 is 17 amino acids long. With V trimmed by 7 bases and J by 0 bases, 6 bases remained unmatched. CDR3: CASTTSGGAGSTDTQYF. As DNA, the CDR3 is TGTGCCAGCACGACTAGCGGGGGGGCCGGGAGCACAGATACGCAGTATTTT.

The CDR3 nucleotides read TGTGCCAGCAGTTGGGCGCTAGGGAGTCCCTACGAGCAGTACTTC. Translating gives CASSWALGSPYEQYF. V is TRBV28 and J is TRBJ2-7; the D gene is possibly TRBD2 (5 bases). The CDR3 sequence is 15 residues long. CDR1 is MDHEN and CDR2 is SYDVKM in the germline V gene. Trimming left V 4 bases short and J 2 bases short, with 15 bases between.

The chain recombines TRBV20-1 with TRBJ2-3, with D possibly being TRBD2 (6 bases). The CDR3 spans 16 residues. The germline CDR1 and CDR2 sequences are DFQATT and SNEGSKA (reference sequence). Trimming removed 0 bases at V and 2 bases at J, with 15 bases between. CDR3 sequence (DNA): TGCAGTGCTAGAGATCTTGTTGCGGGGCCCACAGATACGCAGTATTTT. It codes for CSARDLVAGPTDTQYF.

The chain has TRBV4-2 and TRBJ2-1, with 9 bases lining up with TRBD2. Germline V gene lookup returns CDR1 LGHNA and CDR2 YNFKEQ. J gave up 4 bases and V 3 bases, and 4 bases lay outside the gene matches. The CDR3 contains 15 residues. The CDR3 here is CASSQSGLAYNEQFF. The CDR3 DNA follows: TGTGCCAGCAGCCAGTCGGGACTAGCTTACAATGAGCAGTTCTTC.

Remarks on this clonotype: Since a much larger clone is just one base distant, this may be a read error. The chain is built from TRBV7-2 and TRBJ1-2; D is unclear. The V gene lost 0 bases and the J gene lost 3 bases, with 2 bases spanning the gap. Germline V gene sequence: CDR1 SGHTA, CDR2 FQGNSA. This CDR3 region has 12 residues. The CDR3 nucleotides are TGTACCAGCAGCTTAGCAGACTATGGCTACACCTTC. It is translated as CTSSLADYGYTF.

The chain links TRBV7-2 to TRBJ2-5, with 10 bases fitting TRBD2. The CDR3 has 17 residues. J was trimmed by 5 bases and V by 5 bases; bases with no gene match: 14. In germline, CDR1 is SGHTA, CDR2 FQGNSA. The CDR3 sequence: CASSIRLAGHLGETQYF. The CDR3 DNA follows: TGTGCCAGCAGCATACGACTAGCGGGCCACCTTGGGGAGACCCAGTACTTC.

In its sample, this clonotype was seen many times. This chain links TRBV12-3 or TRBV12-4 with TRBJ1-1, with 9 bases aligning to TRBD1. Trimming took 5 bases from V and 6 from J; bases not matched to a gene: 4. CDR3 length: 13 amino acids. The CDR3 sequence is CASSTNRGPEAFF. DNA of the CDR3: TGTGCCAGCAGTACGAACAGGGGGCCTGAAGCTTTCTTT.

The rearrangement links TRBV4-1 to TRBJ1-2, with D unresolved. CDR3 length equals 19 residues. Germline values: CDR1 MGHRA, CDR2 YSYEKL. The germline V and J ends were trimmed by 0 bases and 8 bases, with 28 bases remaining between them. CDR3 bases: TGCGCCAGCAGCCAAGACTGGGCCAGGCCGCTTGTACGTGGCCTGGGCTACACCTTC. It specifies CASSQDWARPLVRGLGYTF.

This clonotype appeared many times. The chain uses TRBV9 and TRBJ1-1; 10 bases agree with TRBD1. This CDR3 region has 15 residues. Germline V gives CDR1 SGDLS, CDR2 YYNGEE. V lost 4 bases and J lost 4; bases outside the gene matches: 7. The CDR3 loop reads CASSLGTGAGTEAFF. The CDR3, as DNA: TGTGCCAGCAGCCTTGGGACAGGGGCCGGCACTGAAGCTTTCTTT.

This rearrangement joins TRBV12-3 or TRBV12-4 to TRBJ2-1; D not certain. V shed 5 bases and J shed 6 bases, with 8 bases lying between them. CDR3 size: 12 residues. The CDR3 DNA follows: TGTGCCAGCAGTGCCGGGCTCAATGAGCAGTTCTTC. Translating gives CASSAGLNEQFF.

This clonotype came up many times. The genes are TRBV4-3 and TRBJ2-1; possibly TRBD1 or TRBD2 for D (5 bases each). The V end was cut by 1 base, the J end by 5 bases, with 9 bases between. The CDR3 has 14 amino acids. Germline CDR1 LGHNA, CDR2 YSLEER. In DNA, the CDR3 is TGCGCCAGCAGCCAAGTGGGGGTCCACAATGAGCAGTTCTTC. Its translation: CASSQVGVHNEQFF.

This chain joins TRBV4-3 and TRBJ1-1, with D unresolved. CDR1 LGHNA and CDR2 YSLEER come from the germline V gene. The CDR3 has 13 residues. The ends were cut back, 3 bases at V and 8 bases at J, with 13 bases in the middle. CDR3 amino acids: CASSHLDTKEAFF. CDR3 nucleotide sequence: TGCGCCAGCAGCCACCTCGACACGAAGGAAGCTTTCTTT.